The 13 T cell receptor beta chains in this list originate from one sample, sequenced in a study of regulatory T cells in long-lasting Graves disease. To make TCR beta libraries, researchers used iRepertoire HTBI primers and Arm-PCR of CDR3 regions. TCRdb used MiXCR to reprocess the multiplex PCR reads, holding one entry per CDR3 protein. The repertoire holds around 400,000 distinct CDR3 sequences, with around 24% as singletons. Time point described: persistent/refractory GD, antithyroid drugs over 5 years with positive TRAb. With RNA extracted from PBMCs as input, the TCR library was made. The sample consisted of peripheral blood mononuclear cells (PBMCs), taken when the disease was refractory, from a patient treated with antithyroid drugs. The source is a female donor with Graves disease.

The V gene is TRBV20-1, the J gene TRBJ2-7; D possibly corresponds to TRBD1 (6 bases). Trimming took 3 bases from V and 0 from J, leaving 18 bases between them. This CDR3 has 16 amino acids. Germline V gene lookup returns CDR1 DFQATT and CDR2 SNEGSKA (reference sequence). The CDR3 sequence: CSASSPGHRSSYEQYF. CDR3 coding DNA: TGCAGTGCTAGTAGTCCGGGACATCGGAGCTCCTACGAGCAGTACTTC.

CDR3 in amino acids: CSVRQGLNYGYTF. The CDR3 bases are TGCAGCGTGAGACAGGGACTGAACTATGGCTACACCTTC. V is TRBV29-1 and J is TRBJ1-2; 7 nucleotides match TRBD1. V was clipped by 6 bases and J by 2 bases; unmatched bases: 6. This CDR3 has 13 residues. Germline CDR1 is SQVTM and CDR2 is ANQGSEA.

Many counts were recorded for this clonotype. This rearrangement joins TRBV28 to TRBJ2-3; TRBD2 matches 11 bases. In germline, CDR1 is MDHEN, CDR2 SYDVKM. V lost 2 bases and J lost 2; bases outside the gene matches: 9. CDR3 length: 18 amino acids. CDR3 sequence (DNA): TGTGCCAGCAGTTTAGGGACTAGCGGAGCCAGAACCACAGATACGCAGTATTTT. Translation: CASSLGTSGARTTDTQYF.

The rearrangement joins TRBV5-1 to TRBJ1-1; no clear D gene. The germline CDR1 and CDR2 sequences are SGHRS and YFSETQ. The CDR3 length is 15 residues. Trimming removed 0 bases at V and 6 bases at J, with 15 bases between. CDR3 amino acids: CASSLVSAGSAEAFF. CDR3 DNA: TGCGCCAGCAGCTTGGTAAGTGCGGGGAGCGCTGAAGCTTTCTTT. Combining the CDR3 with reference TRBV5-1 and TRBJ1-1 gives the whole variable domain KAGVTQTPRYLIKTRGQQVTLSCSPISGHRSVSWYQQTPGQGLQFLFEYFSETQRNKGNFPGRFSGRQFSNSRSEMNVSTLELGDSALYLCASSLVSAGSAEAFFGQGTRLTVV.

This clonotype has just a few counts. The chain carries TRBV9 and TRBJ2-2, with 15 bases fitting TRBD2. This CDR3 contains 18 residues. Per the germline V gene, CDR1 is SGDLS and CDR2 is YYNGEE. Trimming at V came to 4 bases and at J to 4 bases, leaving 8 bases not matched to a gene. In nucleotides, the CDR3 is TGTGCCAGCAGCCTCCGGACTAGCGGGAGGGGGGCCACCGGGGAGCTGTTTTTT. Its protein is CASSLRTSGRGATGELFF.

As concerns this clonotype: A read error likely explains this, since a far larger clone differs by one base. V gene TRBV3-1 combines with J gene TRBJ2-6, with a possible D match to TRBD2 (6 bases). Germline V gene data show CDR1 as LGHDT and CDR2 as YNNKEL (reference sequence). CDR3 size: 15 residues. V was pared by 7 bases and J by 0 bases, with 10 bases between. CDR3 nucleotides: TGTGCCAGCACCTACGGGGGCTCTGGGGCCAACGTCCTGACTTTC. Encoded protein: CASTYGGSGANVLTF.

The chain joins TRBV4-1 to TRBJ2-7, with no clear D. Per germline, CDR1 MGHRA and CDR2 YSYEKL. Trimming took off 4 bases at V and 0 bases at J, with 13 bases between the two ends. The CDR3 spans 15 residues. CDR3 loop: CASSPGVIISYEQYF. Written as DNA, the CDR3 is TGCGCCAGCAGCCCCGGAGTTATAATCTCCTACGAGCAGTACTTC.

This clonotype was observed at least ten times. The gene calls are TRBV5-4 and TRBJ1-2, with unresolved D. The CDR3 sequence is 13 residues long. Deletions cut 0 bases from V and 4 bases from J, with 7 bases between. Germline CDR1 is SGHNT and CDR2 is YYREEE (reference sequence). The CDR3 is CASSLGASYGYTF. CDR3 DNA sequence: TGTGCCAGCAGCTTGGGCGCCAGCTATGGCTACACCTTC. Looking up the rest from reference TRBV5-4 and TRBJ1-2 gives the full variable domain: ETGVTQSPTHLIKTRGQQVTLRCSSQSGHNTVSWYQQALGQGPQFIFQYYREEENGRGNFPPRFSGLQFPNYSSELNVNALELDDSALYLCASSLGASYGYTFGSGTRLTVV.

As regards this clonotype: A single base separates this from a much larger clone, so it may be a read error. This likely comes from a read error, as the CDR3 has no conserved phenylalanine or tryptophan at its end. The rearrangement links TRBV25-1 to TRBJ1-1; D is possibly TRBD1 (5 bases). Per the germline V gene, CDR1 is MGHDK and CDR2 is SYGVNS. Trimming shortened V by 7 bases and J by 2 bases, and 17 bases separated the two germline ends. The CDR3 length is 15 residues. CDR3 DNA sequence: TGTGCCAGCACGCCCTCACGAGGGGCCAACACTGAAGCTTTCTCT. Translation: CASTPSRGANTEAFS.

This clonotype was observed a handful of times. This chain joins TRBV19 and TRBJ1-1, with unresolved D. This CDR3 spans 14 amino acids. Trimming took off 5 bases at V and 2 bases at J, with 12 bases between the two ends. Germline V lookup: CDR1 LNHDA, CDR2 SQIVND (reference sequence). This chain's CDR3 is CASSSTGQNTEAFF. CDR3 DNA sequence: TGTGCCAGTAGTTCCACCGGCCAAAACACTGAAGCTTTCTTT.

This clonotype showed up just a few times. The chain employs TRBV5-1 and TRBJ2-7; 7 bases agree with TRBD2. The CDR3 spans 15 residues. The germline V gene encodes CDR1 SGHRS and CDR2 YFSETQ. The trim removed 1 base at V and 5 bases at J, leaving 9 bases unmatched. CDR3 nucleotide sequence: TGCGCCAGCAGCTTGTATGACGGGAGGTCCCACGAGCAGTACTTC. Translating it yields CASSLYDGRSHEQYF.

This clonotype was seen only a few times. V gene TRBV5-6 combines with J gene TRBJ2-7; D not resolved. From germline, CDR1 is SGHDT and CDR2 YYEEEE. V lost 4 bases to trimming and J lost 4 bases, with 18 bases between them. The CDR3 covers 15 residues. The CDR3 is CASSGPLKVGYEQYF. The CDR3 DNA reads TGTGCCAGCAGCGGGCCCCTGAAGGTGGGTTACGAGCAGTACTTC.

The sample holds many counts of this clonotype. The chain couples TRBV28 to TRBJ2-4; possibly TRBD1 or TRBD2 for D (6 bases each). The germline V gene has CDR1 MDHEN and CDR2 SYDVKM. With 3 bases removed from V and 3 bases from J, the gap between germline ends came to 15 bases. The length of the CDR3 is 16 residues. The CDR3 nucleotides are TGTGCCAGCAGTTTTGTAGGGGGAGGTGGCAAAAACATTCAGTACTTC. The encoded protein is CASSFVGGGGKNIQYF.